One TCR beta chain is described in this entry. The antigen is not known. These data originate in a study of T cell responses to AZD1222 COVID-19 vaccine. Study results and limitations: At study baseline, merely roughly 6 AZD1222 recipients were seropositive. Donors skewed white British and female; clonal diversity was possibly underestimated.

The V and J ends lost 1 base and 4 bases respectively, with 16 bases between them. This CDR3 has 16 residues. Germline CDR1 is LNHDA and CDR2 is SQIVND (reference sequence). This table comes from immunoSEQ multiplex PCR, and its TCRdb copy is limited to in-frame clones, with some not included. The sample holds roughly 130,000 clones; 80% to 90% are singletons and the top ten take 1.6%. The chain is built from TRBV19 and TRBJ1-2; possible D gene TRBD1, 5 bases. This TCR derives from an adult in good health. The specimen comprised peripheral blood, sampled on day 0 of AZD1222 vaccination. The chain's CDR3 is CASSIAQGSRFYGYTF. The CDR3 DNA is TGTGCCAGTAGTATAGCCCAGGGATCTCGATTCTATGGCTACACCTTC.